A selection of T cell receptor beta chains follows, all from one sample in a study of low-dose radiotherapy and immunotherapy resistance in tumors. In TCRdb, the reads were re-called with MiXCR into one record per CDR3 protein. The sample lists 75,000 to 95,000 distinct CDR3 sequences; 9.4% were seen once. This sample comprised PBMCs, obtained before treatment. These TCRs come from a male donor with prostate cancer. CDR3s include the opening cysteine and the closing phenylalanine or tryptophan. The D gene is left open where the match is weak. Expanded clones are given a class, and other clones once, few, many or no size at all.

TRBJ2-1,many,.,TRBV4-1,TGCGCCAGCAGCCAAGATCCGGGGCAGAGCTCCTACAATGAGCAGTTCTTC,CASSQDPGQSSYNEQFF
TRBJ2-2,few,.,TRBV2,TGTGCCAGCAGGCCCAAGGGGGCCGGGGAGCTGTTTTTT,CASRPKGAGELFF
TRBJ1-1,few,.,TRBV7-9,TGTGCCAGCAGCCTATGGATGTCCGCGAACACTGAAGCTTTCTTT,CASSLWMSANTEAFF
TRBJ2-7,many,.,TRBV4-1,TGCGCCAGCAGCCAAGTGGGACTTCGCGAGCAGTACTTC,CASSQVGLREQYF
TRBJ1-2,many,.,TRBV14,TGTGCCAGCAGCCAAGTTGATTGGGTCCTCGGCTACACCTTC,CASSQVDWVLGYTF
TRBJ2-3,many,.,TRBV20-1,TGCTCAACCCCGGACCGTGCATTAAGCACAGATACGCAGTATTTT,CSTPDRALSTDTQYF
TRBJ1-1,many,TRBD1,TRBV14,TGTGCCAGCAGCCAACCCCCAGGGGGCTCGGCTGAAGCTTTCTTT,CASSQPPGGSAEAFF
TRBJ2-1,.,TRBD2,TRBV5-1,TGCGCCAGCAGCCTTGCAGGAACCGGGACTATCCTAAAGGAGCAGTTCTTC,CASSLAGTGTILKEQFF
TRBJ2-2,many,TRBD1,TRBV20-1,TGCAGTGCTGTCGACAGGGGGAGGACCGGGGAGCTGTTTTTT,CSAVDRGRTGELFF
TRBJ2-1,many,.,TRBV14,TGTGCCAGCAGTCCAGGTTGGGATGAGCAGTTCTTC,CASSPGWDEQFF
TRBJ1-5,few,.,TRBV28,TGTGCCAGCAGACCCGACAGGACCAGCAATCAGCCCCAGCATTTT,CASRPDRTSNQPQHF
TRBJ2-5,many,.,TRBV7-2,TGTGCCAGCAGCCAATTAAGGGAGGAGACCCAGTACTTC,CASSQLREETQYF
TRBJ1-2,many,.,TRBV29-1,TGCAGCGCCACAGCTAACTATGGCTACACCTTC,CSATANYGYTF
TRBJ2-4,many,TRBD1,TRBV4-3,TGCGCCAGCAGCCAAGTGGTGGGACAGGGGGCGGGGGGGGGAGCCAAAAACATTCAGTACTTC,CASSQVVGQGAGGGAKNIQYF
TRBJ2-1,many,.,TRBV4-2,TGTGCCAGCAGCCAAGATCGACTATCCAATGAGCAGTTCTTC,CASSQDRLSNEQFF
TRBJ1-5,many,.,TRBV5-4,TGTGCCAGCAGCTTTTACGGGAGCAATCAGCCCCAGCATTTT,CASSFYGSNQPQHF
TRBJ2-5,few,.,TRBV4-2,TGTGCCAGCAGCCAAGACCGGGGGACTCAGGAGACCCAGTACTTC,CASSQDRGTQETQYF
TRBJ2-2,many,TRBD1,TRBV18,TGTGCCAGCTCGGACAGGGCTTACTCGAACACCGGGGAGCTGTTTTTT,CASSDRAYSNTGELFF
TRBJ2-3,many,.,TRBV29-1,TGCAGCGATTCGGGACTGGGAAGCACAGATACGCAGTATTTT,CSDSGLGSTDTQYF
TRBJ2-3,many,.,TRBV5-6,TGTGCCAGCCTCCAGGCCCCTAGCACAGATACGCAGTATTTT,CASLQAPSTDTQYF
TRBJ2-3,many,TRBD1,TRBV2,TGTGCCAGCAGTGTACAGGGGTTGTATACGCAGTATTTT,CASSVQGLYTQYF
TRBJ2-1,many,.,TRBV20-1,TGCAGTGCTAGTCGGGGGCACGATGAGCAGTTCTTC,CSASRGHDEQFF
TRBJ2-1,many,.,TRBV28,TGTGCCAGCAGCGAAATAGGGCCGGACAATGAGCAGTTCTTC,CASSEIGPDNEQFF
TRBJ2-2,many,TRBD2,TRBV19,TGTGCCAGTAGTCTAAACACTCTAGCGGGACCTGCCGGGGAGCTGTTTTTT,CASSLNTLAGPAGELFF